The 27 T cell receptor beta chains in this list originate from one sample, sequenced in a study of T cell responses to AZD1222 COVID-19 vaccine. Assay used: immunoSEQ multiplex PCR; TCRdb lists only in-frame clones, some missing. The data hold approximately 65,000 clones, with almost 90% observed a single time. The sample in question was peripheral blood, obtained on day 0 of AZD1222 vaccination. The receptors stem from an adult in good health.

The chain recombines TRBV5-1 with TRBJ1-3; 9 bases line up with TRBD1. Germline CDR1 SGHRS, CDR2 YFSETQ. V dropped 3 bases and J dropped 0; count of bases not matched to a gene: 7. CDR3 length: 17 residues. The CDR3 sequence is CASSSSGTGPSGNTIYF. Here the CDR3 DNA reads TGCGCCAGCAGCTCCTCCGGGACAGGGCCCTCTGGAAACACCATATATTTT.

In its sample, this clone was seen once. CDR3 DNA: TGTGCCAGGGGGGGACAGGGAGGTACAGGGCAGTACTTC. This codes for CARGGQGGTGQYF. The chain combines TRBV6-7 with TRBJ2-7, with TRBD1 matching 9 bases. TRBV6-7 is marked as an open reading frame, function uncertain. The CDR3 is 13 residues long. V trimming: 9 bases; J trimming: 9 bases; junction bases outside the gene matches: 12.

The chain employs TRBV12-3 or TRBV12-4 and TRBJ2-7, with 8 bases fitting TRBD1. CDR3 length equals 13 residues. Trimming cost V 6 bases and J 3 bases; bases outside gene matches: 4. In DNA form, the CDR3 reads TGTGCCAGCAGCCGGACAGGGAGCTACGAGCAGTACTTC. Its protein product is CASSRTGSYEQYF.

V usage is TRBV4-2 and J usage is TRBJ2-1; TRBD2 is a possible D gene (6 bases). The CDR3 sequence is 14 residues long. The germline V gene has CDR1 LGHNA and CDR2 YNFKEQ. The V end lost 1 base, the J end lost 10 bases, and 14 bases lay between the germline ends. The CDR3 coding sequence is TGTGCCAGCAGCCAAGGGCTGACGGGAGTCGAGCAGTTCTTC. Its protein is CASSQGLTGVEQFF.

The chain has TRBV10-1 and TRBJ2-1, with 12 bases lining up with TRBD2. The junction had 7 bases not matched to a gene; V was cut back by 4 bases and J by 9 bases. Germline V gene sequence: CDR1 WNHNN, CDR2 SYGVQD (reference sequence). CDR3 size: 15 residues. In nucleotides, the CDR3 is TGCGCCAGCAGTGTACGACTAGCGGGAGTCGGTGAGCAGTTCTTC. It yields the protein CASSVRLAGVGEQFF.

The J gene is TRBJ1-1, the V gene TRBV6-4, with TRBD1 identical over 10 bases. J gave up 4 bases and V 6 bases, and 5 bases lay outside the gene matches. Germline-derived CDR1 and CDR2 are MRHNA and SNTAGT. This CDR3 region has 14 residues. DNA of the CDR3: TGTGCCAGCAGAGGGACAGGGGACAGCACTGAAGCTTTCTTT. Protein: CASRGTGDSTEAFF.

In its sample, this clone was seen once. This sequence joins TRBV11-1 and TRBJ1-2; weak D call: TRBD1 (5 bases). Germline V gene lookup returns CDR1 SGHAT and CDR2 FQDESV (reference sequence). V was clipped by 5 bases and J by 1 base, with 11 bases between them. The CDR3 totals 14 residues. CDR3 in amino acids: CASSRPDSNYGYTF. The CDR3 DNA reads as TGTGCCAGCAGCCGACCTGACAGTAACTATGGCTACACCTTC.

The chain uses TRBV2 and TRBJ1-1; maybe TRBD1 (5 bases). V was trimmed by 1 base and J by 0 bases, leaving 12 bases between them. The CDR3 totals 16 residues. Germline assignment: CDR1 SNHLY and CDR2 FYNNEI. CDR3 nucleotides: TGTGCCAGCAGTGAAGGGGGGGTCAAAATGAACACTGAAGCTTTCTTT. This encodes CASSEGGVKMNTEAFF.

The chain uses TRBV6-2 or TRBV6-3 and TRBJ2-1, with D tentatively TRBD1 (6 bases). Trimming took off 6 bases at V and 5 bases at J, with 11 bases between the two ends. The germline V gene encodes CDR1 MNHEY and CDR2 SVGEGT. This CDR3 comprises 13 residues. CDR3 in DNA: TGTGCCAGCAGCGGACAGAAACACAATGAGCAGTTCTTC. It translates to CASSGQKHNEQFF.

V is TRBV7-2 and J is TRBJ2-5; D gene ambiguous. This CDR3 spans 13 amino acids. Germline V gives CDR1 SGHTA, CDR2 FQGNSA. Trimming removed 2 bases at V and 4 bases at J, with 8 bases between. CDR3 amino acids: CASSLIIGETQYF. The CDR3 bases are TGTGCCAGCAGCTTAATTATCGGAGAGACCCAGTACTTC. The full variable domain, rest sourced from reference TRBV7-2 and TRBJ2-5, is GAGVSQSPSNKVTEKGKDVELRCDPISGHTALYWYRQSLGQGLEFLIYFQGNSAPDKSGLPSDRFSAERTGGSVSTLTIQRTQQEDSAVYLCASSLIIGETQYFGPGTRLLVL.

The rearrangement uses TRBV18 and TRBJ1-4, with TRBD1 identical over 10 bases. The germline CDR1 and CDR2 sequences are KGHSH and LQKENI. The V gene end was trimmed by 6 bases and the J gene end by 8 bases; junction bases not matched to a gene: 3. This CDR3 contains 13 residues. The CDR3 DNA is TGTGCCAGCTCCACGGACAGGGGGGAAAAACTGTTTTTT. The encoded protein is CASSTDRGEKLFF. The full variable domain, its missing parts supplied by reference TRBV18 and TRBJ1-4, is NAGVMQNPRHLVRRRGQEARLRCSPMKGHSHVYWYRQLPEEGLKFMVYLQKENIIDESGMPKERFSAEFPKEGPSILRIQQVVRGDSAAYFCASSTDRGEKLFFGSGTQLSVL.

V gene TRBV27 combines with J gene TRBJ2-2, with unresolved D. CDR1 is MNHEY, CDR2 SMNVEV, per germline (reference sequence). V gave up 10 bases and J gave up 7 bases, with 16 bases separating them. CDR3 size: 13 residues. CDR3 bases: TGTGCCACCCAAGATGGGGTTGGCGGGGAGCTGTTTTTT. It encodes CATQDGVGGELFF.

The J gene is TRBJ1-1, the V gene TRBV6-5; D is perhaps TRBD1 (5 bases). Trimming removed 0 bases from V and 5 bases from J, with 13 bases in between. Germline V gene data show CDR1 as MNHEY and CDR2 as SVGAGI. CDR3 length: 15 amino acids. As DNA, the CDR3 is TGTGCCAGCAGTTACTCGTGGCAGGGAGGTACTGAAGCTTTCTTT. Protein sequence: CASSYSWQGGTEAFF.

CDR3 nucleotide sequence: TGTGCCAGCAGCTTACCTAACGACGTCCCGGGAGGAAACACCATATATTTT. Translating gives CASSLPNDVPGGNTIYF. The chain combines TRBV7-9 with TRBJ1-3; D is uncertain. Germline lookup yields CDR1 SEHNR and CDR2 FQNEAQ (reference sequence). V was trimmed by 2 bases and J by 4 bases, leaving 18 bases between them. The CDR3 spans 17 residues. Based on the CDR3 plus reference TRBV7-9 and TRBJ1-3, the full variable domain is DTGVSQNPRHKITKRGQNVTFRCDPISEHNRLYWYRQTLGQGPEFLTYFQNEAQLEKSRLLSDRFSAERPKGSFSTLEIQRTEQGDSAMYLCASSLPNDVPGGNTIYFGEGSWLTVV.

This chain joins TRBV4-1 and TRBJ2-4, with D perhaps TRBD1 (6 bases). The CDR3 consists of 15 residues. Germline lookup yields CDR1 MGHRA and CDR2 YSYEKL. V lost 0 bases and J lost 3, with 9 bases in between. The CDR3 spells CASSQERGIKNIQYF. The CDR3 nucleotides are TGCGCCAGCAGCCAAGAAAGGGGGATCAAAAACATTCAGTACTTC.

The chain employs TRBV3-1 (or the pseudogene TRBV3-2) and TRBJ2-2; 9 nucleotides agree with TRBD1. Trimming at V came to 1 base and at J to 0 bases, leaving 9 bases not matched to a gene. This CDR3 region has 19 residues. Germline values: CDR1 LGHDT, CDR2 YNNKEL (reference sequence). The DNA for the CDR3 is TGTGCCAGCAGCCAAGCTTACAGGGGGCGCCCACCGAACACCGGGGAGCTGTTTTTT. Residues: CASSQAYRGRPPNTGELFF.

This chain joins TRBV5-4 and TRBJ1-1; D might be TRBD1 (6 bases). CDR1 SGHNT and CDR2 YYREEE come from the germline V gene (reference sequence). Trimming removed 4 bases from V and 1 base from J, with 8 bases in between. The CDR3 totals 13 residues. CDR3 bases: TGTGCCAGCAGCCACAGGGAGAACACTGAAGCTTTCTTT. This translates into CASSHRENTEAFF.

V is TRBV30 and J is TRBJ1-2; 9 bases match TRBD1. This CDR3 comprises 15 residues. Trimming cost V 0 bases and J 4 bases; bases outside gene matches: 6. Germline V gene data show CDR1 as GTSNPN and CDR2 as SVGIG (reference sequence). CDR3: CAWSVLDRGAYGYTF. The CDR3 DNA follows: TGTGCCTGGAGTGTATTGGACAGGGGAGCCTATGGCTACACCTTC.

Only one count was recorded for this clone. The chain recombines TRBV19 with TRBJ1-2; possibly TRBD1 for D (6 bases). The CDR3 covers 15 residues. Germline V gene lookup returns CDR1 LNHDA and CDR2 SQIVND (reference sequence). V lost 3 bases, J lost 8 bases, and 19 bases lay in between. CDR3 DNA sequence: TGTGCCAGTAGTATCCTAGGACAGACCTGGTTCGGCTACACCTTC. The encoded protein is CASSILGQTWFGYTF.

V gene TRBV6-2 or TRBV6-3 combines with J gene TRBJ1-5; unclear D gene. Trimming removed 0 bases at V and 0 bases at J, with 9 bases between. The CDR3 sequence is 16 residues long. The germline V gene has CDR1 MNHEY and CDR2 SVGEGT. This CDR3 is CASSYSTADSNQPQHF. In nucleotides, the CDR3 is TGTGCCAGCAGTTACTCGACTGCCGATAGCAATCAGCCCCAGCATTTT.

CDR3 region: CASSPGLHTDTQYF. The CDR3 coding sequence is TGCGCCAGCAGTCCGGGACTCCACACAGATACGCAGTATTTT. The chain joins TRBV4-1 to TRBJ2-3, with D possibly TRBD2 on 6 matching bases. Trimming pared 6 bases from V and 2 bases from J, leaving 12 bases between. CDR3 size: 14 residues. In germline, CDR1 is MGHRA, CDR2 YSYEKL.

This rearrangement joins TRBV15 to TRBJ1-4, with a weak D call TRBD1 (5 bases). The CDR3 consists of 15 residues. V lost 0 bases, J lost 5 bases, and 10 bases lay in between. CDR1 and CDR2 from the germline V gene are LNHNV and YYDKDF (reference sequence). Here the CDR3 reads CATSRDFAGNEKLFF. CDR3 DNA: TGTGCCACCAGCAGAGATTTCGCAGGGAATGAAAAACTGTTTTTT.

The V call is TRBV5-5, the J call TRBJ2-5, with D uncertain. Germline CDR1 is SGHKS and CDR2 is YYEKEE (reference sequence). The CDR3 length is 13 residues. V was clipped by 1 base and J by 4 bases, with 8 bases between them. The CDR3 is CASSLLAPETQYF. The CDR3 coding sequence is TGTGCCAGCAGCTTGCTCGCTCCAGAGACCCAGTACTTC.

In its sample, this clone was seen a few times. The chain couples TRBV9 to TRBJ2-2, with D perhaps TRBD2 (6 bases). The CDR3 totals 15 residues. Germline loops: CDR1 SGDLS, CDR2 YYNGEE. Trimming left V 1 base short and J 4 bases short, with 11 bases between. The CDR3 spells CASSVIAEGTGELFF. The DNA for the CDR3 is TGTGCCAGCAGCGTAATAGCGGAGGGCACCGGGGAGCTGTTTTTT.

The chain links TRBV7-3 to TRBJ1-5, with a possible D match to TRBD1 (5 bases). Germline V CDR1 and CDR2: SGHTA, FQGTGA. The CDR3 is 19 residues long. V was shortened by 5 bases and J by 1 base, with 24 bases between the two germline ends. CDR3 nucleotide sequence: TGTGCCAGCAGCCCCCGATTGTCGGGGAGGGGCCTAAGCAATCAGCCCCAGCATTTT. Encoded protein: CASSPRLSGRGLSNQPQHF.

The chain uses TRBV4-1 and TRBJ2-3; TRBD2 aligns across 8 bases. V lost 1 base, J lost 6 bases, and 18 bases stayed unmatched. Germline V gene sequence: CDR1 MGHRA, CDR2 YSYEKL. The CDR3 length is 19 residues. CDR3 coding DNA: TGCGCCAGCAGCCAAGGTCTGAGGCAGCGGGAGAGGATGGGGGATACGCAGTATTTT. Translation gives CASSQGLRQRERMGDTQYF.

This sequence joins TRBV5-5 and TRBJ1-2, with D perhaps matching TRBD1 (6 bases). Germline CDR1 SGHKS, CDR2 YYEKEE (reference sequence). V dropped 2 bases and J dropped 6 bases, with 11 bases sitting between them. This CDR3 has 13 amino acids. CDR3 protein: CASSFTGYNGYTF. DNA of the CDR3: TGTGCCAGCAGCTTTACAGGGTACAATGGCTACACCTTC.